These 14 T cell receptor beta chains came from one sample sequenced in a study of regulatory T cells in long-lasting Graves disease. The TCR beta library used iRepertoire HTBI primers with Arm-PCR amplification of CDR3. A single record per CDR3 protein comes from TCRdb applying MiXCR to the multiplex PCR reads. The sample holds under 800,000 distinct CDR3 sequences, 15% to 20% seen once. Time point: newly diagnosed GD, antithyroid drugs for less than 3 months. The TCR library was made from RNA that had been extracted from PBMCs in TRIzol. The same data also contributed to another study, on T cells in Graves' hyperthyroidism and ophthalmopathy.

The sample here was peripheral blood mononuclear cells (PBMCs), taken at new diagnosis, from a patient treated with antithyroid drugs. The receptors come from a woman aged 25 to 39 with Graves disease.

This clonotype was counted at least ten times. The V call is TRBV19, the J call TRBJ1-5, with TRBD1 identical over 7 bases. J lost 4 bases, V lost 4 bases, and 10 bases had no gene match. Germline V gene data show CDR1 as LNHDA and CDR2 as SQIVND (reference sequence). This CDR3 is 16 amino acids long. The CDR3 bases are TGTGCCAGTAGTAGGGATCGACAGGGTCGAAATCAGCCCCAGCATTTT. Translation gives CASSRDRQGRNQPQHF.

This clonotype was seen ten or more times. This rearrangement joins TRBV28 to TRBJ1-6, with D tentatively TRBD1 (5 bases). The ends were cut back, 3 bases at V and 7 bases at J, with 10 bases in the middle. Germline V gene data show CDR1 as MDHEN and CDR2 as SYDVKM. This CDR3 region has 14 residues. The CDR3 nucleotides read TGTGCCAGCAGTTTCAGGGATCAAAATTCACCCCTCCACTTT. Its translation: CASSFRDQNSPLHF.

The chain's CDR3 is CASSYVPAGVSYEQYF. CDR3 nucleotide sequence: TGTGCCAGCAGTTACGTCCCAGCGGGAGTGTCCTACGAGCAGTACTTC. The chain joins TRBV6-5 to TRBJ2-7; 8 bases line up with TRBD2. In germline, CDR1 is MNHEY, CDR2 SVGAGI. With V trimmed by 2 bases and J by 1 base, 7 bases remained unmatched. This CDR3 has 16 residues.

This clonotype was seen repeatedly, ten times or more. The J gene is TRBJ1-1, the V gene TRBV27; D gene ambiguous. V lost 3 bases to trimming and J lost 7 bases, with 12 bases between them. CDR1 is MNHEY, CDR2 SMNVEV, per germline (reference sequence). This CDR3 is built from 13 residues. The CDR3 DNA is TGTGCCAGCAGTTTCCGCCAAGCCGGTGAAGCTTTCTTT. Its translation: CASSFRQAGEAFF.

This clonotype has a single count. The chain carries TRBV6-2 or TRBV6-3 and TRBJ1-5; perhaps TRBD1 as D (6 bases). The V end lost 2 bases, the J end lost 5 bases, and 7 bases lay between the germline ends. This CDR3 contains 13 residues. The germline V gene has CDR1 MNHEY and CDR2 SVGEGT. CDR3 in DNA: TGTGCCAGCAGTTACCGGGGGCATCAGCCCCAGCATTTT. Protein sequence: CASSYRGHQPQHF.

V is TRBV28 and J is TRBJ2-7, with a possible D match to TRBD1 (5 bases). Germline CDR1 MDHEN, CDR2 SYDVKM. The CDR3 runs to 12 residues. V was trimmed by 10 bases and J by 4 bases, leaving 14 bases between them. CDR3 coding DNA: TGTGCCACCCAGGGCAATCCATACGAGCAGTACTTC. It is translated as CATQGNPYEQYF.

This clonotype appeared many times. The chain couples TRBV28 to TRBJ2-1, with 11 positions matching TRBD1. The CDR3 runs 15 residues. Unmatched junction bases numbered 9, after V lost 6 bases and J lost 8 bases. Germline CDR1 is MDHEN and CDR2 is SYDVKM. As DNA, the CDR3 is TGTGCCAGCAGCAAGCCGGGACAGGGGGTCTATGAGCAGTTCTTC. As protein: CASSKPGQGVYEQFF.

In this sample, this clonotype turned up many times. The chain recombines TRBV3-1 with TRBJ2-7; D call uncertain. The CDR3 spans 13 residues. Germline-derived CDR1 and CDR2 are LGHDT and YNNKEL (reference sequence). Trimming left V 1 base short and J 6 bases short, with 10 bases between. The CDR3 nucleotides read TGTGCCAGCAGCCAAGTCTCAAGGACCGAGCAGTACTTC. As protein: CASSQVSRTEQYF.

This clonotype was seen only a few times. The chain combines TRBV5-5 with TRBJ2-1; D gene ambiguous. V was shortened by 2 bases and J by 3 bases, with 12 bases between the two germline ends. Per the germline V gene, CDR1 is SGHKS and CDR2 is YYEKEE (reference sequence). This CDR3 spans 15 amino acids. CDR3 coding DNA: TGTGCCAGCAGCTTAGAGGACCGGTTCTACAATGAGCAGTTCTTC. Protein: CASSLEDRFYNEQFF.

In this sample, this clonotype turned up many times. The gene calls are TRBV12-3 or TRBV12-4 and TRBJ1-2; possible D gene TRBD1, 5 bases. V was trimmed by 2 bases and J by 8 bases, leaving 15 bases between them. The CDR3 totals 14 residues. The CDR3 nucleotides are TGTGCCAGCAGTTTAAGGGGTGTCGGCATCGGCTACACCTTC. It translates to CASSLRGVGIGYTF.

To note about this clonotype: This may stem from a read error, because a much larger clone lies one nucleotide away. This chain connects TRBV11-2 to TRBJ2-7; either TRBD1 or TRBD2 may fit D (7 bases each). Germline-derived CDR1 and CDR2 are SGHAT and FQNNGV. Deletions cut 5 bases from V and 2 bases from J, with 19 bases between. This CDR3 is built from 16 residues. CDR3: CASSPTPGGGPYEQYF. DNA of the CDR3: TGTGCCAGCAGCCCGACCCCAGGGGGGGGGCCCTACGAGCAGTACTTC.

With respect to this clonotype: A much larger clone is a single base away; this may be a read error. This chain connects TRBV6-1 to TRBJ2-5; 7 bases match TRBD2. This CDR3 contains 14 residues. The trim removed 4 bases at V and 3 bases at J, leaving 5 bases unmatched. Germline V gives CDR1 MNHNS, CDR2 SASEGT. For the CDR3, the DNA is TGTGCCAGCAGTGTAGCGGGCGTAGAAGAGACCCAGTACTTC. Amino acid sequence: CASSVAGVEETQYF.

The chain joins TRBV2 to TRBJ2-3; D uncertain. Germline assignment: CDR1 SNHLY and CDR2 FYNNEI. The V gene lost 2 bases and the J gene lost 7 bases, with 13 bases spanning the gap. The CDR3 sequence is 14 residues long. The CDR3 region has the DNA TGTGCCAGCAGTGAATTTACTACCACGAATACGCAGTATTTT. Translating gives CASSEFTTTNTQYF.

This clonotype was detected many times. This chain joins TRBV2 and TRBJ2-7; TRBD2 matches 8 bases. The CDR3 has 13 residues. CDR1 is SNHLY, CDR2 FYNNEI, per germline. V shed 6 bases and J 3 bases; nucleotides not matched to a gene: 4. DNA for the CDR3: TGTGCCAGCAGGTCAACTAGCGGCTACGAGCAGTACTTC. Amino acid sequence: CASRSTSGYEQYF.